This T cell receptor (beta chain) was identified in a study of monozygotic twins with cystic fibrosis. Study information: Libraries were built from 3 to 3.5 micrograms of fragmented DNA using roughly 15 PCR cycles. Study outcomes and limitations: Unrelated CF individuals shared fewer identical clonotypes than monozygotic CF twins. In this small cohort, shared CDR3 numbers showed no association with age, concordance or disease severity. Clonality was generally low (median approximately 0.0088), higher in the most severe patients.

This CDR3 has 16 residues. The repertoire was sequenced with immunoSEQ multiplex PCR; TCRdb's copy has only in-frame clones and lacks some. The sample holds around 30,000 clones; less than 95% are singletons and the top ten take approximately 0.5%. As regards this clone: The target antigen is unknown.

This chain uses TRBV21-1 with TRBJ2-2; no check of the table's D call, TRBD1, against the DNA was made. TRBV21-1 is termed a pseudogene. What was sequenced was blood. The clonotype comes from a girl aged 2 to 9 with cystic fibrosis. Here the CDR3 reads CASSKGGRGCTGELFF. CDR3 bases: TGTGCCAGCAGCAAAGGCGGCAGGGGATGCACCGGGGAGCTGTTTTTT.